This T cell receptor beta chain was identified during a study of shared T cell receptors in the human thymus (dated by TCRdb to about 2021). About the study as a whole: The study investigated the way shared, self-reactive T-cell receptor alpha chains are produced in the human thymus.

The library was obtained by the immunoSEQ multiplex PCR assay. TCRdb stores this immuneACCESS table with in-frame sequences only. Part of the clones is absent; in the studies checked, under half of the shortfall reflects unresolved V genes, and no reason is known for the rest. This sample holds 540,000 or so clones; 70% to 80% were observed only once. Of the sample, 0.01% to 0.015% falls within the top ten clones. About this clone: Its target antigen remains unknown. No base qualities exist here, and no much larger clone lies one base off it.

This sample also belongs to another study, concerning human thymus T cells. Drawing on the second study: In Finland, the donors were immunologically healthy infants who were having open corrective cardiac surgery for congenital heart defects. Thymus tissue was obtained as surgical resects removed during corrective cardiac surgery. Both the thymic and the peripheral blood repertoires appeared to show biased V and J gene segment usage. According to the related research, thymic TCR repertoires were highly overlapping among unrelated individuals. The study characterized TCR alpha and beta repertoires from seven to nine infant thymus samples and a few related peripheral blood samples. Donor ages ranged from about 6 to 250 days, and the cohort comprised six or seven male and two female infants. Thymocytes were mechanically released from the tissue and were stored as pellets of 10-30 million cells at -70 degrees C. A QIAsymphony instrument was used to extract genomic DNA from frozen cell pellets. Using the immunoSEQ multiplex PCR assay, the TCRB and TCRAD loci were amplified from a standardized quantity of quality-controlled genomic DNA. The amplicons covered the V(D)J region and were long enough to include the CDR3 and to identify the V and J genes. Amplicon sequencing was performed on an Illumina platform through the commercial immunoSEQ service. Corrections for primer bias and sequencing errors followed previously described methods, while TCRAD and TCRB definitions were based on the IMGT database. Analysis of the repertoires was done with immunoSEQ Analyzer 3.0 and VDJTools and included basic statistics, V/J segment usage, diversity estimates, rarefaction and pairwise overlap. Diversity was estimated using the Chao1, ChaoE, Efron-Thisted, Shannon and inverse Simpson indices, and was also estimated on datasets down-sampled to the size of the smallest sample. Repertoire overlap was determined by strict matching of CDR3 nucleotide sequence, V gene and J gene, and Jaccard-based multidimensional scaling clustering was applied. On average, thymus samples gave roughly 740,000 unique TCRB clonotypes, whereas blood samples gave roughly 84,000.

Sequenced material: thymocytes. The receptor's source is a boy under three years old with a congenital heart defect. Donor details come from another sample of the same person, matched by shared clones.

The CDR3 reads as follows: CASSFRGVSYNEQFF. The DNA reads TGCGCCAGCAGCTTCAGGGGCGTCTCCTACAATGAGCAGTTCTTC. Recombination connected TRBV5-1 to TRBJ2-1; the D gene is possibly TRBD1, with 6 bases matching. The germline ends are 9 bases apart after V is trimmed by 2 bases and J by 0 bases. The germline V gene gives CDR1 as SGHRS and CDR2 as YFSETQ. Including cysteine and phenylalanine, the CDR3 has 15 amino acids. Of all the DNA, just the CDR3 is kept, 45 bases in frame from base 1.